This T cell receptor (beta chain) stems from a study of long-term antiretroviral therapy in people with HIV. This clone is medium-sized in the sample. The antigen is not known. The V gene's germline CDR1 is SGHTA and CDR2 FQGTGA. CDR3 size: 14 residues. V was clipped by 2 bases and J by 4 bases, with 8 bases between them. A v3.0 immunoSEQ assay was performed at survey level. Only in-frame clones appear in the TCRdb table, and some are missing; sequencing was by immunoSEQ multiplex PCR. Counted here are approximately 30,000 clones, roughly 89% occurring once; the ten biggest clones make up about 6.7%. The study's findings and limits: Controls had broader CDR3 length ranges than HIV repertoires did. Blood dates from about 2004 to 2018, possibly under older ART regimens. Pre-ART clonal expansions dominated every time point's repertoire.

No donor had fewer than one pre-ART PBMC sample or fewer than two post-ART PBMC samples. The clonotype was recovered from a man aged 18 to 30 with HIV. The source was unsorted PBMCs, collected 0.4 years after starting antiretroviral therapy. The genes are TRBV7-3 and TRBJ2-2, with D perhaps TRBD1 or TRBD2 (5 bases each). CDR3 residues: CASSLGGATGELFF. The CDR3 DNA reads TGTGCCAGCAGCTTAGGGGGTGCCACCGGGGAGCTGTTTTTT.